These 20 T cell receptor beta chains originate from one sample sequenced in a study of T cell changes during pregnancy in multiple sclerosis. TCRdb keeps only in-frame clones here, not all; method: immunoSEQ multiplex PCR. The table has tens of thousands of clones, about 91% seen once. Sequences were derived from CD4+ T cells from peripheral blood mononuclear cells, sampled in the second trimester of pregnancy. Every receptor here comes from a female donor in good health, enrolled as a control in a pregnancy study.

V is TRBV6-5 and J is TRBJ2-3; D remains ambiguous. CDR3 length equals 11 residues. Germline assignment: CDR1 MNHEY and CDR2 SVGAGI. Trimming took off 2 bases at V and 8 bases at J, with 5 bases between the two ends. The CDR3: CASSYGPTQYF. CDR3 nucleotides: TGTGCCAGCAGTTACGGCCCTACGCAGTATTTT.

This clone has only one observation. The V gene is TRBV6-5, the J gene TRBJ1-1; D remains unclear. Germline CDR1 is MNHEY and CDR2 is SVGAGI. V lost 0 bases and J lost 8, with 10 bases in between. The CDR3 sequence is 13 residues long. CDR3 protein: CASSYSRLYEAFF. In DNA, the CDR3 is TGTGCCAGCAGTTACTCGAGACTCTACGAAGCTTTCTTT.

The chain links TRBV7-9 to TRBJ1-1; 11 bases align to TRBD1. The CDR3 is 16 amino acids. Germline loops: CDR1 SEHNR, CDR2 FQNEAQ (reference sequence). V dropped 5 bases and J dropped 1; count of bases not matched to a gene: 6. CDR3 residues: CASSRTGGARNTEAFF. CDR3 DNA: TGTGCCAGCAGCCGGACAGGGGGCGCGAGGAACACTGAAGCTTTCTTT.

This sequence joins TRBV4-2 and TRBJ2-3, with a weak D call TRBD1 (5 bases). Trimming shortened V by 5 bases and J by 2 bases, and 23 bases separated the two germline ends. This CDR3 has 18 amino acids. CDR1 is LGHNA, CDR2 YNFKEQ, per germline. The CDR3 coding sequence is TGTGCCAGCAGCAGGGGTAGTGGGGTCCGCGGAAACACAGATACGCAGTATTTT. Its translation: CASSRGSGVRGNTDTQYF.

J is TRBJ1-5 and V is TRBV20-1, with 8 bases lining up with TRBD1. CDR1 is DFQATT and CDR2 is SNEGSKA in the germline V gene (reference sequence). The J segment lost 15 bases and the V segment lost 3 bases, leaving 7 bases of the junction unmatched. This CDR3 has 11 residues. The CDR3 bases are TGCAGTGCTAGGGACAGGGACATCGGGCATTTT. Translation gives CSARDRDIGHF.

V gene TRBV4-1 combines with J gene TRBJ2-5, with 11 bases identical to TRBD1. Trimming took 5 bases from V and 4 from J; bases not matched to a gene: 9. The CDR3 runs 16 residues. Looked up from germline, CDR1 is MGHRA and CDR2 is YSYEKL. Here the CDR3 reads CASSSGQGAWGETQYF. The CDR3 nucleotides are TGCGCCAGCAGCTCCGGACAGGGGGCCTGGGGAGAGACCCAGTACTTC.

The chain links TRBV7-2 to TRBJ2-1; TRBD2 aligns across 11 bases. The V gene's germline CDR1 is SGHTA and CDR2 FQGNSA. V was pared by 5 bases and J by 5 bases, with 8 bases of the junction left unmatched. There are 16 residues in the CDR3. The CDR3 spells CASSPPGLADNNEQFF. Here the CDR3 DNA reads TGTGCCAGCAGCCCCCCGGGACTAGCGGACAACAATGAGCAGTTCTTC.

The gene calls are TRBV6-5 and TRBJ1-4; tentatively, D is TRBD1 (6 bases). V was shortened by 2 bases and J by 5 bases, with 6 bases between the two germline ends. Germline CDR1 MNHEY, CDR2 SVGAGI. The CDR3 consists of 13 residues. In nucleotides, the CDR3 is TGTGCCAGCAGTTACACAGGGAATGAAAAACTGTTTTTT. This sequence encodes CASSYTGNEKLFF.

This chain joins TRBV5-4 and TRBJ2-5, with TRBD2 matching 12 bases. This CDR3 has 19 amino acids. V trimming: 4 bases; J trimming: 6 bases; junction bases outside the gene matches: 19. Germline CDR1 reads SGHNT; CDR2 reads YYREEE (reference sequence). The CDR3 coding sequence is TGTGCCAGCAGCATGGGGGGATCTAGCGGGAGGGCCCTTACGAAGACCCAGTACTTC. Translation gives CASSMGGSSGRALTKTQYF.

The chain uses TRBV7-2 and TRBJ2-7, with TRBD2 matching over 8 bases. CDR3 length: 15 amino acids. The V and J ends lost 3 bases and 7 bases, in that order; junction bases with no gene match: 11. Germline V gene lookup returns CDR1 SGHTA and CDR2 FQGNSA. CDR3 amino acids: CASSLGYWREEEQYF. The CDR3 region has the DNA TGTGCCAGCAGCTTGGGGTATTGGCGGGAGGAAGAGCAGTACTTC.

This clone was observed once. The chain uses TRBV7-2 and TRBJ2-1; a possible D gene is TRBD2 (6 bases). Trimming left V 5 bases short and J 2 bases short, with 19 bases between. The CDR3 extends over 17 amino acids. The germline V gene has CDR1 SGHTA and CDR2 FQGNSA. CDR3: CASSQVGGALAYNEQFF. The CDR3 coding sequence is TGTGCCAGCAGCCAGGTGGGAGGAGCGTTAGCCTACAATGAGCAGTTCTTC.

The J gene is TRBJ1-6, the V gene TRBV15, with 7 nucleotides matching TRBD1. The CDR3 length is 14 residues. Germline V gene lookup returns CDR1 LNHNV and CDR2 YYDKDF (reference sequence). V lost 8 bases to trimming and J lost 5 bases; unmatched junction nucleotides: 6. CDR3 bases: TGTGCCACCGGTAGGACAGGCCATAATTCACCCCTCCACTTT. This codes for CATGRTGHNSPLHF.

This chain links TRBV9 with TRBJ2-3; TRBD2 matches at 9 bases. In germline, CDR1 is SGDLS, CDR2 YYNGEE. J was trimmed by 0 bases and V by 1 base; bases with no gene match: 6. This CDR3 comprises 17 residues. CDR3: CASSVYGGGASTDTQYF. Here the CDR3 DNA reads TGTGCCAGCAGCGTATACGGCGGGGGGGCTAGCACAGATACGCAGTATTTT.

V usage is TRBV18 and J usage is TRBJ2-7, with D possibly matching TRBD2 (5 bases). Deletions cut 6 bases from V and 7 bases from J, with 16 bases between. The CDR3 covers 13 residues. Per the germline V gene, CDR1 is KGHSH and CDR2 is LQKENI. In DNA form, the CDR3 reads TGTGCCAGCTCCCTCCGGGCCGGGGAGGAGCAGTACTTC. This codes for CASSLRAGEEQYF.

The CDR3 DNA follows: TGTGCCAGAGCGGGGGATGCACTCCACGAGCAGTACTTC. As protein: CARAGDALHEQYF. The rearrangement links TRBV30 to TRBJ2-7; 8 positions agree with TRBD2. The CDR3 covers 13 residues. The junction had 11 bases not matched to a gene; V was cut back by 8 bases and J by 5 bases. Germline lookup yields CDR1 GTSNPN and CDR2 SVGIG (reference sequence).

The genes are TRBV2 and TRBJ1-6, with 7 bases aligning to TRBD1. This CDR3 region has 14 residues. Germline lookup yields CDR1 SNHLY and CDR2 FYNNEI. J lost 4 bases, V lost 6 bases, and 3 bases had no gene match. The CDR3 protein is CASSPGQYNSPLHF. The DNA of the CDR3 is TGTGCCAGCAGCCCGGGACAGTATAATTCACCCCTCCACTTT.

This clone was picked up one time. The V gene is TRBV6-1, the J gene TRBJ2-3, with TRBD1 identical over 10 bases. The CDR3 totals 15 residues. CDR1 and CDR2 (germline): MNHNS, SASEGT. Unmatched junction bases numbered 6, after V lost 5 bases and J lost 4 bases. The CDR3 loop is CASSFGTGESDTQYF. The CDR3 DNA reads as TGTGCCAGCAGTTTCGGGACAGGGGAGTCAGATACGCAGTATTTT.

This chain joins TRBV5-1 and TRBJ2-5; D perhaps matches TRBD2 (6 bases). CDR3 size: 14 residues. Trimming stripped 6 bases from V and 4 bases from J, with 16 bases between. Germline V lookup: CDR1 SGHRS, CDR2 YFSETQ. CDR3 sequence: CASTAGWVGETQYF. The CDR3 region has the DNA TGCGCCAGCACCGCGGGGTGGGTAGGAGAGACCCAGTACTTC.

This clone was detected only a few times. This chain uses TRBV6-5 with TRBJ1-5; 7 nucleotides match TRBD1. This CDR3 contains 15 residues. Trimming took 5 bases from V and 8 from J; bases not matched to a gene: 12. Germline CDR1 MNHEY, CDR2 SVGAGI. Here the CDR3 reads CASSTRTGEREPQHF. The CDR3 nucleotides read TGTGCCAGCAGTACGCGCACAGGGGAGAGAGAGCCCCAGCATTTT.

V and J are TRBV2 and TRBJ1-5; 9 bases map to TRBD1. CDR1 is SNHLY and CDR2 is FYNNEI in the germline V gene. V shed 4 bases, J shed 5 bases, and the junction held 3 bases outside the gene matches. The CDR3 consists of 14 residues. The CDR3 nucleotides are TGTGCCAGCAGTGGGACAGGGGAATATCAGCCCCAGCATTTT. It codes for CASSGTGEYQPQHF.